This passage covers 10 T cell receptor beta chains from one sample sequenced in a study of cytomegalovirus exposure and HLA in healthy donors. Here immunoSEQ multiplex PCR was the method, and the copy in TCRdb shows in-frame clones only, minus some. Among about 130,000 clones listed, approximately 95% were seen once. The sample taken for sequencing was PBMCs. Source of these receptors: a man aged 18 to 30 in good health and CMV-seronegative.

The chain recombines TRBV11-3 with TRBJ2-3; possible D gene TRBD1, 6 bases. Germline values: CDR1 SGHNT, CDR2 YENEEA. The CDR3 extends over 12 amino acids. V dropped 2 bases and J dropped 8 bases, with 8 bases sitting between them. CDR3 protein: CASSLRGSTQYF. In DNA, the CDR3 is TGTGCCAGCAGCTTAAGGGGGTCTACGCAGTATTTT.

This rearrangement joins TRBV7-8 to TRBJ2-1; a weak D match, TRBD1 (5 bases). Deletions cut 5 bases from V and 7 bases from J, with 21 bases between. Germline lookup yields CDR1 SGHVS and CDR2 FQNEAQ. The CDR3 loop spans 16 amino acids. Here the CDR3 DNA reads TGTGCCAGCAGCCCCCGTGCCAGGGATCTGACAAATGAGCAGTTCTTC. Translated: CASSPRARDLTNEQFF.

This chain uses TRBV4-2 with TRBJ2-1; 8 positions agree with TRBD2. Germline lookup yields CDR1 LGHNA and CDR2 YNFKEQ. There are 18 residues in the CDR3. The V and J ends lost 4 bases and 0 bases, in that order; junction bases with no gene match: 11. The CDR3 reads CASSPKTGTRYSYNEQFF. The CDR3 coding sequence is TGTGCCAGCAGCCCCAAAACCGGGACTAGATACTCCTACAATGAGCAGTTCTTC.

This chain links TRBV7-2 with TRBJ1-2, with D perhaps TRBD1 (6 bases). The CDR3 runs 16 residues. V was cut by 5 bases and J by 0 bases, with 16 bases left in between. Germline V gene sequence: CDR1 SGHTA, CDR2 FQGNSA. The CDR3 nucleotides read TGTGCCAGCAGCACCGGAAGGGACACTACTAACTATGGCTACACCTTC. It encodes CASSTGRDTTNYGYTF.

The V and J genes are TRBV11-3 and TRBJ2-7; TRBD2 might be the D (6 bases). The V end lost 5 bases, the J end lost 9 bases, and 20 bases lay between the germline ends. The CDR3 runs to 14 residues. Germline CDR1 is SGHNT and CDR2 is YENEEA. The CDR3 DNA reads TGTGCCAGCAGCCCCTCCGGGGAGGACCGGGGGCAGTACTTC. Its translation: CASSPSGEDRGQYF.

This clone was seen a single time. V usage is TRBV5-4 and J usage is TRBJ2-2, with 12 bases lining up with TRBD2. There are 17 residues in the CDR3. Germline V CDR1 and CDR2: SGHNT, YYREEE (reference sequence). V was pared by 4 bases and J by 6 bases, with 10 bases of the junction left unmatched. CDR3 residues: CASSPSTSGSMSGELFF. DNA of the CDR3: TGTGCCAGCAGCCCGTCGACTAGCGGGAGTATGTCCGGGGAGCTGTTTTTT.

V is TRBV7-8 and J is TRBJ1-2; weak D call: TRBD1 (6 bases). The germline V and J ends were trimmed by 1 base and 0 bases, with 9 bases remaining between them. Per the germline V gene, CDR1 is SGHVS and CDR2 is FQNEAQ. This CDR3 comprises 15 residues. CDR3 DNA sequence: TGTGCCAGCAGCTTAGATGGGACAACTAACTATGGCTACACCTTC. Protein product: CASSLDGTTNYGYTF. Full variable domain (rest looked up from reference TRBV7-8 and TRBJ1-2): GAGVSQSPRYKVAKRGQDVALRCDPISGHVSLFWYQQALGQGPEFLTYFQNEAQLDKSGLPSDRFFAERPEGSVSTLKIQRTQQEDSAVYLCASSLDGTTNYGYTFGSGTRLTVV.

The DNA for the CDR3 is TGCAGCGTTGAGGGAGCCCCTCAAGCGGGAAGATACGAGCAGTACTTC. Protein product: CSVEGAPQAGRYEQYF. The V and J genes are TRBV29-1 and TRBJ2-7; TRBD2 aligns across 7 bases. The CDR3 extends over 16 amino acids. The V gene end was trimmed by 3 bases and the J gene end by 4 bases; junction bases not matched to a gene: 15. The germline CDR1 and CDR2 sequences are SQVTM and ANQGSEA.

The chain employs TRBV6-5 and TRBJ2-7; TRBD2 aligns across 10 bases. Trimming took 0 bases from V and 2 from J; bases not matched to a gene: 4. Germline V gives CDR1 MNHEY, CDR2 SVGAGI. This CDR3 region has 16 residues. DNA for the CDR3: TGTGCCAGCAGTTACTCGCTAGCGGGAGACCCCTACGAGCAGTACTTC. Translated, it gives CASSYSLAGDPYEQYF.

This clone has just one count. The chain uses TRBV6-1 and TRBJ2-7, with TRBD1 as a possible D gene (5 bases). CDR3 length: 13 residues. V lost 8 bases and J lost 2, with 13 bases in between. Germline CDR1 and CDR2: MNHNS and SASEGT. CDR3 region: CASGGHDTYEQYF. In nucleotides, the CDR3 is TGTGCCAGCGGCGGACACGATACCTACGAGCAGTACTTC.